The 8 T cell receptor beta chains given below trace back to one sample, sequenced in a study of neurological immune-mediated disorders. In TCRdb, the 5' RACE reads were re-called with MiXCR into one record per CDR3 protein. Among about 62,000 distinct CDR3 sequences, around 3.8% were seen once, and the ten largest hold more than 2%. Sequenced: PBMCs. All receptors derive from a woman in her forties or fifties with multiple sclerosis.

This clonotype is medium-sized. V usage is TRBV20-1 and J usage is TRBJ2-1; 7 bases line up with TRBD2. V trimming: 1 base; J trimming: 4 bases; junction bases outside the gene matches: 7. The CDR3 length is 15 residues. The germline V gene encodes CDR1 DFQATT and CDR2 SNEGSKA (reference sequence). CDR3: CSARVGTTTYNEQFF. The CDR3 region has the DNA TGCAGTGCTAGAGTGGGGACTACAACGTACAATGAGCAGTTCTTC.

This clonotype was seen repeatedly, ten times or more. The gene calls are TRBV19 and TRBJ1-5, with 12 bases matching TRBD1. In germline, CDR1 is LNHDA, CDR2 SQIVND (reference sequence). The CDR3 contains 16 residues. The trim removed 1 base at V and 6 bases at J, leaving 4 bases unmatched. The CDR3 bases are TGTGCCAGTAGTATAGCGGGACAGGGGGCTTTTCAGCCCCAGCATTTT. Amino acid sequence: CASSIAGQGAFQPQHF.

In this sample, this clonotype turned up many times. This rearrangement joins TRBV20-1 to TRBJ2-1, with TRBD2 matching 12 bases. CDR1 is DFQATT and CDR2 is SNEGSKA in the germline V gene (reference sequence). The CDR3 length is 16 residues. With V trimmed by 0 bases and J by 4 bases, 4 bases remained unmatched. In DNA, the CDR3 is TGCAGTGCTAGAGATCCCGGACTAGCGGGATACAATGAGCAGTTCTTC. Translating it yields CSARDPGLAGYNEQFF.

There are a few counts of this clonotype. The chain recombines TRBV6-2 or TRBV6-3 with TRBJ2-7; 9 nucleotides match TRBD2. V lost 0 bases, J lost 2 bases, and 5 bases stayed unmatched. CDR3 length: 16 residues. From germline, CDR1 is MNHEY and CDR2 SVGEGT. CDR3 sequence: CASSYSLLAGTYEQYF. The CDR3, as DNA: TGTGCCAGCAGTTACTCTCTCCTAGCGGGAACCTACGAGCAGTACTTC.

In its sample, this clonotype was seen many times. The V gene is TRBV14, the J gene TRBJ1-1, with 7 bases matching TRBD1. This CDR3 is 13 amino acids long. Trimming took 5 bases from V and 6 from J; bases not matched to a gene: 6. CDR1 and CDR2 from the germline V gene are SGHDN and FVKESK. The chain's CDR3 is CASSSRQGSEAFF. DNA of the CDR3: TGTGCCAGCAGCTCCAGACAGGGTTCTGAAGCTTTCTTT.

This clonotype was detected many times. The V and J genes are TRBV5-1 and TRBJ2-3; 10 nucleotides line up with TRBD2. V was pared by 4 bases and J by 3 bases, with 11 bases of the junction left unmatched. Germline-derived CDR1 and CDR2 are SGHRS and YFSETQ. CDR3 length: 17 amino acids. CDR3 sequence: CASSPDHSGRRTDTQYF. As DNA, the CDR3 is TGCGCCAGCAGCCCTGACCATAGCGGGAGGCGGACAGATACGCAGTATTTT.

This clonotype was found a few times. A much larger clonotype is one base distant, so this may be a read error. The rearrangement links TRBV20-1 to TRBJ1-3; D gene uncertain. Germline-derived CDR1 and CDR2 are DFQATT and SNEGSKA (reference sequence). This CDR3 region has 13 residues. CDR3 region: CSAYRTSGKTIYF. The CDR3 nucleotides are TGCAGTGCCTATAGGACCTCTGGAAAAACCATATATTTT.

This clonotype was recorded a few times. A much bigger clone sits one base away, suggesting this may be a read error. V is TRBV29-1 and J is TRBJ1-5; D is undetermined. Germline V gene sequence: CDR1 SQVTM, CDR2 ANQGSEA. The CDR3 covers 12 residues. Trimming removed 3 bases from V and 5 bases from J, with 8 bases in between. The CDR3 DNA is TGCAGCGTTGATAAGGGCGATCAGCCCCAGCATTTT. Its protein is CSVDKGDQPQHF.